Each of the 29 T cell receptor beta chains below was sequenced from the same sample in a study of T cells in localized non-small cell lung cancer. Profiled with immunoSEQ multiplex PCR; TCRdb holds only in-frame clones, not every one. The profile shows about 82,000 clones, 60% to 85% of them singletons. The sample consisted of PBMCs, taken before any cancer treatment. Receptors were obtained from a man aged 35-69 years with stage II squamous cell lung carcinoma.

The J gene is TRBJ1-5, the V gene TRBV2; D unclear. Germline V gene lookup returns CDR1 SNHLY and CDR2 FYNNEI. Trimming removed 3 bases at V and 7 bases at J, with 10 bases between. The CDR3 has 13 residues. CDR3 residues: CASSDDGYQPQHF. In DNA, the CDR3 is TGTGCCAGCAGTGATGATGGGTACCAGCCCCAGCATTTT.

V usage is TRBV29-1 and J usage is TRBJ2-5; TRBD2 aligns across 13 bases. CDR3 size: 16 residues. V dropped 3 bases and J dropped 4; count of bases not matched to a gene: 8. CDR1 and CDR2 from the germline V gene are SQVTM and ANQGSEA. CDR3: CSVEGLAGHSPETQYF. The CDR3, as DNA: TGCAGCGTTGAGGGACTAGCGGGACATAGCCCAGAGACCCAGTACTTC.

Points on this clone: One junction end disagrees with the germline gene, perhaps due to a read error. Other DNA sequences in the sample encode the same CDR3. This CDR3 reads CASSLQIRTGSYEQYF. The CDR3 region has the DNA TGTGCTAGCAGTTTACAGATTAGGACAGGGAGCTACGAGCAGTACTTC. The rearrangement links TRBV28 to TRBJ2-7; 8 bases agree with TRBD1. The CDR3 has 16 amino acids. From germline, CDR1 is MDHEN and CDR2 SYDVKM. Variable domain in full (rest from reference TRBV28 and TRBJ2-7): DVKVTQSSRYLVKRTGEKVFLECVQDMDHENMFWYRQDPGLGLRLIYFSYDVKMKEKGDIPEGYSVSREKKERFSLILESASTNQTSMYLCASSLQIRTGSYEQYFGPGTRLTVT.

V and J are TRBV11-1 and TRBJ2-6; 12 bases line up with TRBD1. CDR1 SGHAT and CDR2 FQDESV come from the germline V gene (reference sequence). The CDR3 has 18 amino acids. Trimming cost V 5 bases and J 4 bases; bases outside gene matches: 9. CDR3 region: CASSRGQGAKSGANVLTF. The CDR3 coding sequence is TGTGCCAGCAGCAGGGGACAGGGGGCGAAATCCGGGGCCAACGTCCTGACTTTC.

The J gene is TRBJ2-1, the V gene TRBV7-9, with unresolved D. The V end was cut by 2 bases, the J end by 0 bases, with 11 bases between. The germline gives CDR1 SEHNR, CDR2 FQNEAQ (reference sequence). The CDR3 length is 16 residues. The CDR3 DNA is TGTGCCAGCAGCTTATTGGGGTCTTCCTCCTACAATGAGCAGTTCTTC. It specifies CASSLLGSSSYNEQFF.

The rearrangement uses TRBV2 and TRBJ2-4; D may correspond to TRBD1 or TRBD2 (5 bases each). The germline CDR1 and CDR2 sequences are SNHLY and FYNNEI. Trimming removed 2 bases from V and 15 bases from J, with 23 bases in between. This CDR3 comprises 15 residues. The CDR3 coding sequence is TGTGCCAGCAGTGAATTGGGTGGACAACCGGGGTTAGGGTACTTC. Encoded protein: CASSELGGQPGLGYF.

The chain couples TRBV6-5 to TRBJ1-5; D ambiguous. Trimming shortened V by 5 bases and J by 6 bases, and 17 bases separated the two germline ends. The CDR3 consists of 15 residues. Germline V gene data show CDR1 as MNHEY and CDR2 as SVGAGI. CDR3: CASSRSDPAGQPQHF. The CDR3 coding sequence is TGTGCCAGCAGTCGGTCGGACCCGGCAGGTCAGCCCCAGCATTTT.

Comments on this clone: This sequence is one base from a far larger clone and is likely a read error. The same CDR3 is also encoded by other DNA sequences in this sample. CDR3 DNA sequence: TGCGCCAGCAGCCAAGACCCCGGGCCTAGCAATCAGCCCCAGCATTTT. It is translated as CASSQDPGPSNQPQHF. The rearrangement uses TRBV4-1 and TRBJ1-5; D is unresolved. V lost 0 bases, J lost 0 bases, and 9 bases lay in between. Germline CDR1 reads MGHRA; CDR2 reads YSYEKL. The CDR3 covers 16 residues.

The rearrangement links TRBV4-2 to TRBJ2-5, with 7 bases aligning to TRBD2. The CDR3 has 16 amino acids. V trimming: 4 bases; J trimming: 0 bases; junction bases outside the gene matches: 8. Germline V gene data show CDR1 as LGHNA and CDR2 as YNFKEQ. The CDR3 protein is CASSLGLGQYQETQYF. CDR3 sequence (DNA): TGTGCCAGCAGCCTCGGACTAGGTCAGTACCAAGAGACCCAGTACTTC.

This rearrangement joins TRBV28 to TRBJ1-6; D is unclear. The length of the CDR3 is 13 residues. The V gene lost 5 bases and the J gene lost 8 bases, with 10 bases spanning the gap. Germline CDR1 reads MDHEN; CDR2 reads SYDVKM. The CDR3 nucleotides are TGTGCCAGCAGTGTTCTTAGGGATTCACCCCTCCACTTT. It specifies CASSVLRDSPLHF. Using reference TRBV28 and TRBJ1-6 for the parts outside the CDR3, the full variable domain is DVKVTQSSRYLVKRTGEKVFLECVQDMDHENMFWYRQDPGLGLRLIYFSYDVKMKEKGDIPEGYSVSREKKERFSLILESASTNQTSMYLCASSVLRDSPLHFGNGTRLTVT.

This clone was found a few times. The chain is built from TRBV28 and TRBJ1-1; no firm D call. There are 14 residues in the CDR3. Germline values: CDR1 MDHEN, CDR2 SYDVKM. Trimming took off 3 bases at V and 6 bases at J, with 14 bases between the two ends. The CDR3 is CASSFVEVLAEAFF. CDR3 sequence (DNA): TGTGCCAGCAGTTTTGTCGAGGTTTTAGCTGAAGCTTTCTTT.

J is TRBJ2-5 and V is TRBV11-2, with 7 bases that match TRBD2. CDR1 and CDR2 (germline): SGHAT, FQNNGV. The CDR3 is made up of 14 amino acids. V was clipped by 5 bases and J by 2 bases; unmatched bases: 5. CDR3 coding DNA: TGTGCCAGCAGCCCCAGGGAGGGGCAAGAGACCCAGTACTTC. Translation: CASSPREGQETQYF.

The chain has TRBV6-5 and TRBJ2-7; no reliable D call. The CDR3 contains 14 residues. CDR1 and CDR2 (germline): MNHEY, SVGAGI. The germline V and J ends were trimmed by 5 bases and 3 bases, with 14 bases remaining between them. In nucleotides, the CDR3 is TGTGCCAGCAGTAGGCGACGGACGGACTACGAGCAGTACTTC. It translates to CASSRRRTDYEQYF.

This clone was observed a single time. The chain joins TRBV2 to TRBJ2-7; D is possibly TRBD1 (6 bases). CDR1 is SNHLY and CDR2 is FYNNEI in the germline V gene. This CDR3 region has 13 residues. Trimming removed 1 base at V and 7 bases at J, with 11 bases between. The CDR3 loop is CASSEGRGREQYF. DNA for the CDR3: TGTGCCAGCAGTGAAGGCAGGGGCCGGGAGCAGTACTTC. The whole variable domain, filled in from reference TRBV2 and TRBJ2-7, reads EPEVTQTPSHQVTQMGQEVILRCVPISNHLYFYWYRQILGQKVEFLVSFYNNEISEKSEIFDDQFSVERPDGSNFTLKIRSTKLEDSAMYFCASSEGRGREQYFGPGTRLTVT.

The chain employs TRBV5-4 and TRBJ1-6; 7 bases agree with TRBD1. The CDR3 totals 15 residues. CDR1 is SGHNT and CDR2 is YYREEE in the germline V gene (reference sequence). V lost 0 bases to trimming and J lost 7 bases; unmatched junction nucleotides: 4. CDR3 in amino acids: CASSLAKGANSPLHF. The DNA of the CDR3 is TGTGCCAGCAGCTTGGCCAAGGGGGCGAATTCACCCCTCCACTTT.

The chain combines TRBV9 with TRBJ1-4, with D perhaps TRBD1 (5 bases). V was pared by 4 bases and J by 0 bases, with 16 bases between. The CDR3 has 17 amino acids. CDR1 SGDLS and CDR2 YYNGEE come from the germline V gene. CDR3 in DNA: TGTGCCAGCAGCCCGACTACAGGACCTGCAACTAATGAAAAACTGTTTTTT. Translation: CASSPTTGPATNEKLFF.

The J gene is TRBJ2-7, the V gene TRBV5-1; D gene ambiguous. The CDR3 consists of 13 residues. CDR1 and CDR2 (germline): SGHRS, YFSETQ. Trimming took 4 bases from V and 6 from J, leaving 14 bases between them. CDR3 loop: CASSPYGPGEQYF. The CDR3 DNA sequence: TGCGCCAGCAGCCCATATGGTCCGGGCGAGCAGTACTTC.

This clone appeared once. This chain links TRBV28 with TRBJ1-1, with TRBD1 matching 7 bases. The CDR3 covers 14 residues. CDR1 is MDHEN and CDR2 is SYDVKM in the germline V gene. V was clipped by 3 bases and J by 0 bases; unmatched bases: 1. CDR3 DNA: TGTGCCAGCAGTTTCGACAGGGTGAACACTGAAGCTTTCTTT. It codes for CASSFDRVNTEAFF. Filled out from reference TRBV28 and TRBJ1-1, the complete variable domain reads DVKVTQSSRYLVKRTGEKVFLECVQDMDHENMFWYRQDPGLGLRLIYFSYDVKMKEKGDIPEGYSVSREKKERFSLILESASTNQTSMYLCASSFDRVNTEAFFGQGTRLTVV.

This chain connects TRBV5-1 to TRBJ2-2; tentatively, D is TRBD2 (5 bases). Germline lookup yields CDR1 SGHRS and CDR2 YFSETQ. The CDR3 sequence is 14 residues long. Between the trimmed V and J ends, which lost 0 bases and 8 bases, there was a span of 11 bases. Here the CDR3 DNA reads TGCGCCAGCAGCTTGGACACTAGGTGGGGGGAGCTGTTTTTT. It specifies CASSLDTRWGELFF.

The V call is TRBV7-8, the J call TRBJ1-1, with a possible D match to TRBD1 (5 bases). Trimming stripped 4 bases from V and 1 base from J, with 7 bases between. Germline V lookup: CDR1 SGHVS, CDR2 FQNEAQ. The CDR3 runs 13 residues. In DNA, the CDR3 is TGTGCCAGCAGCTGGGGCAGGAACACTGAAGCTTTCTTT. This translates into CASSWGRNTEAFF. The complete variable domain, with remaining parts taken from reference TRBV7-8 and TRBJ1-1, reads GAGVSQSPRYKVAKRGQDVALRCDPISGHVSLFWYQQALGQGPEFLTYFQNEAQLDKSGLPSDRFFAERPEGSVSTLKIQRTQQEDSAVYLCASSWGRNTEAFFGQGTRLTVV.

The chain's CDR3 is CASSMWDNGNTIYF. Here the CDR3 DNA reads TGTGCCAGTAGTATGTGGGACAATGGAAACACCATATATTTT. V and J are TRBV19 and TRBJ1-3, with D maybe TRBD1 (6 bases). Germline lookup yields CDR1 LNHDA and CDR2 SQIVND (reference sequence). Deletions cut 3 bases from V and 3 bases from J, with 9 bases between. This CDR3 has 14 residues.

This chain connects TRBV11-1 to TRBJ2-5; tentatively, D is TRBD2 (5 bases). This CDR3 has 15 amino acids. The germline V gene encodes CDR1 SGHAT and CDR2 FQDESV (reference sequence). The V end was cut by 2 bases, the J end by 7 bases, with 17 bases between. CDR3 loop: CASSLNSRGGGTQYF. The CDR3 DNA is TGTGCCAGCAGCTTAAACTCGCGCGGAGGTGGGACCCAGTACTTC. Supplemented by reference TRBV11-1 and TRBJ2-5, the full variable domain reads EAEVAQSPRYKITEKSQAVAFWCDPISGHATLYWYRQILGQGPELLVQFQDESVVDDSQLPKDRFSAERLKGVDSTLKIQPAELGDSAMYLCASSLNSRGGGTQYFGPGTRLLVL.

The chain recombines TRBV30 with TRBJ1-5; 8 bases fit TRBD1. V shed 2 bases, J shed 2 bases, and the junction held 5 bases outside the gene matches. The CDR3 consists of 15 residues. Germline V gives CDR1 GTSNPN, CDR2 SVGIG (reference sequence). The CDR3 loop is CAWSPGQGGNQPQHF. The CDR3 bases are TGTGCCTGGAGTCCTGGACAGGGAGGCAATCAGCCCCAGCATTTT.

CDR3 in amino acids: CASSTNYGYTF. The CDR3 bases are TGTGCCAGCAGCACTAACTATGGCTACACCTTC. V and J are TRBV6-6 and TRBJ1-2; D gene ambiguous. The CDR3 is made up of 11 amino acids. Trimming left V 6 bases short and J 0 bases short, with 2 bases between. Germline V gene data show CDR1 as MNHNY and CDR2 as SVGAGI (reference sequence).

This chain connects TRBV19 to TRBJ2-1; 10 bases match TRBD1. Germline values: CDR1 LNHDA, CDR2 SQIVND (reference sequence). V trimming: 3 bases; J trimming: 2 bases; junction bases outside the gene matches: 4. The CDR3 runs 16 residues. For the CDR3, the DNA is TGTGCCAGTAGTATGGGACAGGGGAGCACCTACAATGAGCAGTTCTTC. Translated, it gives CASSMGQGSTYNEQFF.

The chain recombines TRBV2 with TRBJ1-2; possible D gene TRBD1, 6 bases. Trimming took off 3 bases at V and 7 bases at J, with 15 bases between the two ends. CDR3 size: 14 residues. The germline CDR1 and CDR2 sequences are SNHLY and FYNNEI. In DNA form, the CDR3 reads TGTGCCAGCAGTGAGGTCGGGAGGGGGATTGGCTACACCTTC. Protein sequence: CASSEVGRGIGYTF.

The count of this clone is one. The V gene is TRBV7-8, the J gene TRBJ2-3, with D possibly being TRBD2 (6 bases). The CDR3 loop spans 15 amino acids. With 5 bases removed from V and 2 bases from J, the gap between germline ends came to 14 bases. The V gene's germline CDR1 is SGHVS and CDR2 FQNEAQ. The CDR3 DNA reads TGTGCCAGCAGCCCCTCGCGGGGATCCACAGATACGCAGTATTTT. Translating gives CASSPSRGSTDTQYF.

The rearrangement uses TRBV6-5 and TRBJ2-7; 9 bases are a match to TRBD1. From germline, CDR1 is MNHEY and CDR2 SVGAGI. Trimming cost V 6 bases and J 6 bases; bases outside gene matches: 6. This CDR3 has 13 residues. The CDR3 is CASSPQGAGEQYF. CDR3 bases: TGTGCCAGCAGCCCACAGGGGGCGGGCGAGCAGTACTTC.

This chain uses TRBV9 with TRBJ2-6; D not certain. The CDR3 totals 17 residues. Trimming stripped 2 bases from V and 0 bases from J, with 12 bases between. In germline, CDR1 is SGDLS, CDR2 YYNGEE. Written as DNA, the CDR3 is TGTGCCAGCAGCGTCGGCCAAGCTAACTCTGGGGCCAACGTCCTGACTTTC. It translates to CASSVGQANSGANVLTF.